The clone carrying this T cell receptor beta chain occurred a few times. Listed TCR primers, together with previously described methods, were used for the bulk TCR libraries. In TCRdb, the PCR reads were re-called with MiXCR into one record per CDR3 protein. Altogether 490,000 or so distinct CDR3 sequences are present, less than 30% being singletons, with the ten largest covering 0.7% to 0.9%. Per the germline V gene, CDR1 is MNHEY and CDR2 is SMNVEV (reference sequence). V trimming: 5 bases; J trimming: 5 bases; junction bases outside the gene matches: 12. The CDR3 loop spans 15 amino acids. Sequencing libraries of naive CD8 cells derived from around 20,000 to 1,000,000 sorted cells with 10%, 30% or 50% RNA. In the sort, naive CD8 T cells were defined as CD8+CD4-CCR7+CD45RA+. The data belong to a study of molecular identifiers for immune sequencing clone quantification. On the study more broadly: RNA, taken in replicates from approximately 20,000 or 100,000 naive CD8 cells, was split five ways, with four sequenced.

The sequenced material came from naive CD8+ T cells from blood, with Jurkat cell RNA spiked in. Indicated subset: FACS-sorted CD8+CD4-CCR7+CD45RA+ naive T cells. This TCR derives from a human donor in good health. Some libraries in this study had Jurkat cell RNA spiked in. J is TRBJ2-7 and V is TRBV27; 7 bases are a match to TRBD1. This CDR3 is CASSARTDQGDEQYF. The CDR3 nucleotides read TGTGCCAGCAGTGCACGGACAGACCAGGGGGACGAGCAGTACTTC.